The 13 T cell receptor beta chains below were found in one sample sequenced in a study of blood T cell repertoires in COVID-19 (dated by TCRdb to 2019 to 2021). Libraries were prepared through the immunoSEQ multiplex PCR assay. TCRdb holds this immuneACCESS table with in-frame rearrangements only. Some clones are missing; in checked studies, unresolved V genes explain under half, and the rest has no known cause. The sample data list 25,000 to 30,000 clones, and over 70% of these were observed just once. The ten top clones hold 35% to 55% of the sample. Source material: peripheral blood. The receptors were sampled from a woman aged 65 to 85 with acute or convalescent COVID-19.

The chain has TRBV5-8 and TRBJ1-5; TRBD1 is a possible D gene (5 bases). Germline V lookup: CDR1 SGHTS, CDR2 YDEGEE. The CDR3 totals 14 residues. V was clipped by 2 bases and J by 4 bases, with 10 bases between them. The CDR3 DNA is TGTGCCAGCAGCTTTAGGGGAGGGAATCAGCCCCAGCATTTT. This encodes CASSFRGGNQPQHF.

The J gene is TRBJ2-3, the V gene TRBV5-1, with D unresolved. Germline CDR1 is SGHRS and CDR2 is YFSETQ. V gave up 0 bases and J gave up 3 bases, with 8 bases separating them. The CDR3 contains 14 residues. The CDR3 loop is CASSLGSRTDTQYF. CDR3 DNA sequence: TGCGCCAGCAGCTTGGGGAGTAGGACAGATACGCAGTATTTT. Together with reference TRBV5-1 and TRBJ2-3, the CDR3 gives the full variable domain: KAGVTQTPRYLIKTRGQQVTLSCSPISGHRSVSWYQQTPGQGLQFLFEYFSETQRNKGNFPGRFSGRQFSNSRSEMNVSTLELGDSALYLCASSLGSRTDTQYFGPGTRLTVL.

Only a few counts were recorded for this clone. The chain recombines TRBV9 with TRBJ2-1; TRBD2 matches at 14 bases. V shed 3 bases and J 0 bases; nucleotides not matched to a gene: 5. Looked up from germline, CDR1 is SGDLS and CDR2 is YYNGEE. CDR3 length equals 18 residues. The CDR3 sequence: CASSGGTSGRPSYNEQFF. CDR3 DNA: TGTGCCAGCAGCGGAGGGACTAGCGGGAGACCCTCCTACAATGAGCAGTTCTTC.

This clone was observed once. This CDR3 is CASEDRANTGELFF. As DNA, the CDR3 is TGTGCCAGCGAGGACAGGGCGAACACCGGGGAGCTGTTTTTT. The chain uses TRBV6-5 and TRBJ2-2, with TRBD1 matching over 8 bases. CDR1 and CDR2 from the germline V gene are MNHEY and SVGAGI. Trimming removed 8 bases from V and 0 bases from J; junction bases left unmatched: 2. This CDR3 comprises 14 residues.

The J gene is TRBJ1-5, the V gene TRBV7-2; maybe TRBD1 (5 bases). Between the trimmed V and J ends, which lost 5 bases and 6 bases, there was a span of 20 bases. Looked up from germline, CDR1 is SGHTA and CDR2 is FQGNSA. The CDR3 is made up of 16 amino acids. CDR3: CASSPQLLQGGQPQHF. DNA for the CDR3: TGTGCCAGCAGCCCCCAACTACTCCAGGGAGGTCAGCCCCAGCATTTT.

The gene calls are TRBV14 and TRBJ2-1; 9 positions agree with TRBD2. The V gene's germline CDR1 is SGHDN and CDR2 FVKESK. This CDR3 comprises 17 residues. V shed 4 bases, J shed 6 bases, and the junction held 13 bases outside the gene matches. The CDR3: CASSPVFSLAGPNEQFF. The CDR3 region has the DNA TGTGCCAGCAGCCCAGTTTTCTCGCTAGCGGGACCCAATGAGCAGTTCTTC.

In the case of this clone: Other DNA sequences of this sample code for an identical CDR3. The chain carries TRBV9 and TRBJ2-3, with TRBD2 matching over 8 bases. Germline loops: CDR1 SGDLS, CDR2 YYNGEE. The trim removed 2 bases at V and 1 base at J, leaving 3 bases unmatched. CDR3 length: 15 residues. In nucleotides, the CDR3 is TGTGCCAGCAGCGTTCAAGCGGGAGGCACAGATACGCAGTATTTT. Translating gives CASSVQAGGTDTQYF.

The chain combines TRBV12-5 with TRBJ2-1; 7 bases are shared with TRBD1. Germline CDR1 reads LGHNT; CDR2 reads FRNRAP. This CDR3 spans 15 amino acids. Trimming at V came to 6 bases and at J to 1 base, leaving 6 bases not matched to a gene. CDR3 region: CASGRGTESYNEQFF. CDR3 bases: TGTGCTAGTGGACGTGGGACAGAATCCTACAATGAGCAGTTCTTC.

The V and J genes are TRBV10-3 and TRBJ2-1, with TRBD1 matching over 11 bases. J was trimmed by 2 bases and V by 6 bases; bases with no gene match: 6. The CDR3 runs 16 residues. Germline CDR1 reads ENHRY; CDR2 reads SYGVKD. The CDR3 nucleotides read TGTGCCATCAGATCGGACAGGGGGCCAACCTACAATGAGCAGTTCTTC. Protein product: CAIRSDRGPTYNEQFF.

The CDR3 DNA reads TGTGCCACCAGCAGAGATAGAGGGGGCCTCTCTGGAAACACCATATATTTT. Translating it yields CATSRDRGGLSGNTIYF. J is TRBJ1-3 and V is TRBV15; 7 bases map to TRBD1. The CDR3 length is 17 residues. In germline, CDR1 is LNHNV, CDR2 YYDKDF (reference sequence). V trimming: 0 bases; J trimming: 0 bases; junction bases outside the gene matches: 5.

The rearrangement joins TRBV27 to TRBJ1-5; D is ambiguous. Trimming pared 6 bases from V and 5 bases from J, leaving 8 bases between. CDR1 is MNHEY, CDR2 SMNVEV, per germline (reference sequence). CDR3 size: 12 residues. As DNA, the CDR3 is TGTGCCAGCAGAACCCAGGATCAGCCCCAGCATTTT. This codes for CASRTQDQPQHF.

This chain connects TRBV7-9 to TRBJ1-3; D is ambiguous. The CDR3 length is 15 residues. Germline CDR1 and CDR2: SEHNR and FQNEAQ (reference sequence). Trimming removed 6 bases from V and 0 bases from J, with 12 bases in between. The CDR3 DNA follows: TGTGCCAGCAGTCCCGAGGCGAGCTCTGGAAACACCATATATTTT. It specifies CASSPEASSGNTIYF.

The genes are TRBV11-2 and TRBJ1-3, with TRBD1 identical over 7 bases. Germline trimming cut 1 base from V and 0 bases from J; bases unmatched to any gene: 12. The CDR3 consists of 19 residues. Germline V CDR1 and CDR2: SGHAT, FQNNGV. CDR3 nucleotides: TGTGCCAGCAGCTTAGGAGGGACAGTTCTACCCTACTCTGGAAACACCATATATTTT. It specifies CASSLGGTVLPYSGNTIYF.